This TCR beta chain was sequenced in a study of OX40 agonist ivuxolimab in advanced cancers. In the study overall: Hepatocellular carcinoma, melanoma, renal cell or head and neck cancer affected the dose-escalation patients. Study-wide results and caveats: It was not determined which antigens were specifically recognized by the peripheral T cells that had undergone clonal expansion. Clonal expansion from baseline to week 6 occurred in both CD4+ and CD8+ T cells.

About this clone itself: The antigen remains undetermined.

The CDR3 totals 14 residues. In germline, CDR1 is MNHEY, CDR2 SVGAGI. Trimming left V 4 bases short and J 5 bases short, with 14 bases between. Assay: immunoSEQ multiplex PCR; the TCRdb copy retains only in-frame clones and omits some. Among 90,000 to 120,000 clones listed, 90% were seen once. The chain uses TRBV6-5 and TRBJ2-5; no firm D call. The sample consisted of CD4+ or CD8+ T cells sorted from blood, taken in a trial of the OX40 agonist ivuxolimab. The sequence was collected from an adult with an advanced solid tumor such as melanoma, head and neck, liver or kidney cancer. The CDR3 sequence: CASSSVHRGETQYF. CDR3 nucleotide sequence: TGTGCCAGCAGTTCCGTTCATCGTGGGGAGACCCAGTACTTC.